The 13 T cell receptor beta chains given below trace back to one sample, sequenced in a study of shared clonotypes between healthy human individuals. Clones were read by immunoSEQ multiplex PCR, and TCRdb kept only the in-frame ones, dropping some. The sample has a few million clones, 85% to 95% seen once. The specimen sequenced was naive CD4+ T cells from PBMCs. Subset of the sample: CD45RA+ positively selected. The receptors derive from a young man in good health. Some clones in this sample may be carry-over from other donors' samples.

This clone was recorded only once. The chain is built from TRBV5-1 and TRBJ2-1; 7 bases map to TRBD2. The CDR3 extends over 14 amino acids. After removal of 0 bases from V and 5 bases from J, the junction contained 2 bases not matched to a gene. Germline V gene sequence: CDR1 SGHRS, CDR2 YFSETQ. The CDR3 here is CASSLESGNNEQFF. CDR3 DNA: TGCGCCAGCAGCTTGGAGAGCGGGAACAATGAGCAGTTCTTC.

CDR3 DNA: TGCGCCAGCAGCCAAGTTATAGGGGCCTACGAGCAGTACTTC. It yields the protein CASSQVIGAYEQYF. The rearrangement uses TRBV4-1 and TRBJ2-7; possible D gene TRBD1, 5 bases. V lost 1 base and J lost 2, with 9 bases in between. Germline CDR1 reads MGHRA; CDR2 reads YSYEKL. The CDR3 runs to 14 residues.

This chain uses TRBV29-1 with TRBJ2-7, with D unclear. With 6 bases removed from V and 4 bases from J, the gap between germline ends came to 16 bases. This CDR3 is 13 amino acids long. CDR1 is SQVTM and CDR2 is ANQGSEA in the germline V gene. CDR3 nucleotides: TGCAGCGTGCCCAGGAGCCCAGGTTACGAGCAGTACTTC. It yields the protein CSVPRSPGYEQYF.

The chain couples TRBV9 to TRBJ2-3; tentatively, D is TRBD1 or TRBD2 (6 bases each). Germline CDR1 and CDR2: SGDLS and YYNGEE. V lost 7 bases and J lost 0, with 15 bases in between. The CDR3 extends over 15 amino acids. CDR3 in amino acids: CASGPRGGSTDTQYF. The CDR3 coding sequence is TGTGCCAGCGGACCCCGAGGGGGGAGCACAGATACGCAGTATTTT.

In nucleotides, the CDR3 is TGTGCCAGTAAGGTACAGGGACATGGCTACACCTTC. Translated: CASKVQGHGYTF. The chain joins TRBV19 to TRBJ1-2; D perhaps matches TRBD1 (6 bases). Germline V gene sequence: CDR1 LNHDA, CDR2 SQIVND (reference sequence). This CDR3 comprises 12 residues. Between the trimmed V and J ends, which lost 7 bases and 6 bases, there was a span of 12 bases.

CDR3 amino acids: CAIKGQFNQPQHF. The CDR3 coding sequence is TGTGCCATCAAAGGACAGTTCAATCAGCCCCAGCATTTT. The V and J genes are TRBV10-3 and TRBJ1-5, with D maybe TRBD1 (6 bases). The V end was cut by 7 bases, the J end by 3 bases, with 10 bases between. The germline CDR1 and CDR2 sequences are ENHRY and SYGVKD. The CDR3 has 13 amino acids.

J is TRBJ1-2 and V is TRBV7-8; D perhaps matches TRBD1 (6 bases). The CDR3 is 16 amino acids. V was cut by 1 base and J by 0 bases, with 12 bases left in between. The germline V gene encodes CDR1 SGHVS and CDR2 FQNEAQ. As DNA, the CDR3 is TGTGCCAGCAGCTTAGAACACAGGGCCTCTAACTATGGCTACACCTTC. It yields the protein CASSLEHRASNYGYTF.

As DNA, the CDR3 is TGTGCCAGCAGCATCGGACTAGCGGGGTACAATGAGCAGTTCTTC. The encoded protein is CASSIGLAGYNEQFF. The chain joins TRBV9 to TRBJ2-1, with 12 positions matching TRBD2. The CDR3 runs 15 residues. Germline CDR1 and CDR2: SGDLS and YYNGEE. V was pared by 4 bases and J by 4 bases, with 3 bases of the junction left unmatched.

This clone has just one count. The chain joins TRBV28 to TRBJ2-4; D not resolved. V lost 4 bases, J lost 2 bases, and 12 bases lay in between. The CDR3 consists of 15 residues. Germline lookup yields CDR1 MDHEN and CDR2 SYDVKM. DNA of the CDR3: TGTGCCAGCAGTTCGTCAGGAAAGCCCAAAAACATTCAGTACTTC. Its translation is CASSSSGKPKNIQYF.

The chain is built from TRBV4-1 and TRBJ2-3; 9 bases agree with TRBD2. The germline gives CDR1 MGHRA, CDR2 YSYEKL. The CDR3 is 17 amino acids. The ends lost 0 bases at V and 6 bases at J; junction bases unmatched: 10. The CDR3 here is CASSQEEGAGGGDTQYF. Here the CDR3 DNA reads TGCGCCAGCAGCCAAGAAGAGGGAGCGGGAGGTGGGGATACGCAGTATTTT.

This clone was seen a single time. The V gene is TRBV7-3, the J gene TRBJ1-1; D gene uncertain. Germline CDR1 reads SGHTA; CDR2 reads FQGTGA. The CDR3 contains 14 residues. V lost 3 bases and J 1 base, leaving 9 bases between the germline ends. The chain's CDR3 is CASSLSPRNTEAFF. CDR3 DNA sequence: TGTGCCAGCAGCTTGAGTCCGCGGAACACTGAAGCTTTCTTT.

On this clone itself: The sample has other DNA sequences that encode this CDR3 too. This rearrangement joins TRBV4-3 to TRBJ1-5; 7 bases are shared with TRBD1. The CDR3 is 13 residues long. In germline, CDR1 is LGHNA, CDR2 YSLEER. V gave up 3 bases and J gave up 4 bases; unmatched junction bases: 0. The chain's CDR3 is CASSQDRNQPQHF. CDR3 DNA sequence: TGCGCCAGCAGCCAGGACAGGAATCAGCCCCAGCATTTT.

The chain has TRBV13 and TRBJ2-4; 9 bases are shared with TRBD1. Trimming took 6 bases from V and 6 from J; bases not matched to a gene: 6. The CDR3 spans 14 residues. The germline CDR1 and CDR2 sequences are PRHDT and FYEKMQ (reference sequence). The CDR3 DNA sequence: TGTGCCAGCAGACTAAGGACAGGGGTAAACATTCAGTACTTC. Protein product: CASRLRTGVNIQYF.